One and the same sample provided the 27 T cell receptor beta chains below, sequenced in a study of control samples from healthy donors and cancer patients. Sequencing was performed with immunoSEQ multiplex PCR; in TCRdb, only in-frame clones are kept and a portion is missing. The sample holds some 120,000 clones; nearly 95% are singletons and the top ten take roughly 2.7%. Sequencing used blood. The receptors shown here come from a man aged 30-40 years in good health.

The chain links TRBV5-1 to TRBJ2-1; D may match TRBD1 or TRBD2 (6 bases each). In germline, CDR1 is SGHRS, CDR2 YFSETQ. Trimming pared 2 bases from V and 2 bases from J, leaving 14 bases between. This CDR3 is built from 16 residues. For the CDR3, the DNA is TGCGCCAGCAGCTTAATAGGAGGGGGTACCTACAATGAGCAGTTCTTC. It yields the protein CASSLIGGGTYNEQFF. Full variable domain (rest looked up from reference TRBV5-1 and TRBJ2-1): KAGVTQTPRYLIKTRGQQVTLSCSPISGHRSVSWYQQTPGQGLQFLFEYFSETQRNKGNFPGRFSGRQFSNSRSEMNVSTLELGDSALYLCASSLIGGGTYNEQFFGPGTRLTVL.

This chain connects TRBV27 to TRBJ1-2; D is unresolved. CDR3 length equals 11 residues. V lost 3 bases and J 4 bases, leaving 3 bases between the germline ends. Germline V gives CDR1 MNHEY, CDR2 SMNVEV (reference sequence). This CDR3 is CASSLGYGYTF. CDR3 nucleotides: TGTGCCAGCAGTTTGGGCTATGGCTACACCTTC.

The chain recombines TRBV9 with TRBJ2-1, with 8 bases that match TRBD2. V lost 0 bases and J lost 8; bases outside the gene matches: 4. There are 14 residues in the CDR3. Germline CDR1 is SGDLS and CDR2 is YYNGEE. The CDR3 DNA follows: TGTGCCAGCAGCGTAGCCGGGAGGGGCCATGAGCAGTTCTTC. It codes for CASSVAGRGHEQFF.

The chain recombines TRBV7-8 with TRBJ1-6; 7 nucleotides match TRBD1. This CDR3 comprises 18 residues. CDR1 SGHVS and CDR2 FQNEAQ come from the germline V gene. Germline trimming cut 5 bases from V and 0 bases from J; bases unmatched to any gene: 10. The CDR3 bases are TGTGCCAGCAGCCTCGTGACAGGGTTAGCCTCCTATAATTCACCCCTCCACTTT. The encoded protein is CASSLVTGLASYNSPLHF.

The chain joins TRBV25-1 to TRBJ1-5, with D perhaps TRBD1 (5 bases). The germline gives CDR1 MGHDK, CDR2 SYGVNS. V lost 7 bases, J lost 5 bases, and 9 bases lay in between. CDR3 length equals 12 residues. The DNA of the CDR3 is TGTGCCAGCAAAGGGGAGTATCAGCCCCAGCATTTT. Translating gives CASKGEYQPQHF.

The V gene is TRBV6-6, the J gene TRBJ2-7; D call uncertain. With 0 bases removed from V and 1 base from J, the gap between germline ends came to 13 bases. This CDR3 spans 16 amino acids. Per germline, CDR1 MNHNY and CDR2 SVGAGI (reference sequence). CDR3 loop: CASSYSIPTESYEQYV. Written as DNA, the CDR3 is TGTGCCAGCAGTTACTCGATCCCGACGGAATCCTACGAGCAGTACGTC.

In its sample, this clone was seen once. This rearrangement joins TRBV21-1 to TRBJ2-7. TRBV21-1 is a known pseudogene. This CDR3 is 11 amino acids long. As DNA, the CDR3 is TGTGCCAGCAGCAAAAGGTACGAGCAGTACTTC. Translated: CASSKRYEQYF.

This chain uses TRBV27 with TRBJ1-1, with D hard to call. Germline V gives CDR1 MNHEY, CDR2 SMNVEV (reference sequence). V gave up 2 bases and J gave up 1 base, with 8 bases separating them. The CDR3 consists of 14 residues. The CDR3 sequence: CASSLKPGNTEAFF. The DNA for the CDR3 is TGTGCCAGCAGTTTAAAGCCGGGGAACACTGAAGCTTTCTTT.

This clone has only a few counts. This sequence joins TRBV7-6 and TRBJ1-3; D gene uncertain. Trimming pared 1 base from V and 1 base from J, leaving 11 bases between. The CDR3 loop spans 16 amino acids. Per germline, CDR1 SGHVS and CDR2 FNYEAQ. CDR3: CASSLGIGGSGNTIYF. In DNA, the CDR3 is TGTGCCAGCAGCTTAGGAATTGGAGGGTCTGGAAACACCATATATTTT.

The gene calls are TRBV9 and TRBJ1-1; D possibly corresponds to TRBD1 (5 bases). Germline loops: CDR1 SGDLS, CDR2 YYNGEE. The V and J ends lost 6 bases and 4 bases respectively, with 16 bases between them. This CDR3 spans 14 amino acids. Here the CDR3 DNA reads TGTGCCAGCACCTCCCTAAAGGGGATCACTGAAGCTTTCTTT. The encoded protein is CASTSLKGITEAFF.

This rearrangement joins TRBV2 to TRBJ2-3; D call uncertain. CDR1 SNHLY and CDR2 FYNNEI come from the germline V gene. V lost 7 bases and J lost 0, with 11 bases in between. This CDR3 is built from 14 residues. This CDR3 is CASTRWGSTDTQYF. The CDR3 nucleotides read TGTGCCAGCACCCGGTGGGGTAGCACAGATACGCAGTATTTT.

The genes are TRBV7-9 and TRBJ2-2; D is possibly TRBD1 or TRBD2 (5 bases each). In germline, CDR1 is SEHNR, CDR2 FQNEAQ (reference sequence). Trimming took off 6 bases at V and 2 bases at J, with 13 bases between the two ends. This CDR3 is 15 amino acids long. The CDR3 nucleotides are TGTGCCAGCAGTACGGTCGGGACCAACACCGGGGAGCTGTTTTTT. This translates into CASSTVGTNTGELFF.

The J gene is TRBJ2-2, the V gene TRBV9, with D unclear. Germline V CDR1 and CDR2: SGDLS, YYNGEE. Trimming left V 4 bases short and J 4 bases short, with 2 bases between. There are 11 residues in the CDR3. The CDR3 nucleotides are TGTGCCAGCAGCACCACCGGGGAGCTGTTTTTT. The encoded protein is CASSTTGELFF.

The chain uses TRBV27 and TRBJ2-5; 9 nucleotides line up with TRBD1. V lost 6 bases and J lost 5; bases outside the gene matches: 10. The CDR3 is 15 amino acids. Germline CDR1 reads MNHEY; CDR2 reads SMNVEV (reference sequence). CDR3 coding DNA: TGTGCCAGCAGGGTCACCGGGACAGGGCAGGAGACCCAGTACTTC. Its protein product is CASRVTGTGQETQYF.

The chain employs TRBV5-1 and TRBJ2-7; 9 bases agree with TRBD1. This CDR3 has 16 amino acids. CDR1 is SGHRS, CDR2 YFSETQ, per germline. Losses at the gene ends were 0 bases for V and 0 bases for J; bases not matched to a gene: 4. Here the CDR3 DNA reads TGCGCCAGCAGCTTGGGATGGGGACAGGGCTCCTACGAGCAGTACGTC. Protein product: CASSLGWGQGSYEQYV.

The V call is TRBV7-3, the J call TRBJ2-2, with a possible D match to TRBD1 (6 bases). The CDR3 has 14 residues. CDR1 and CDR2 from the germline V gene are SGHTA and FQGTGA. V lost 6 bases, J lost 5 bases, and 13 bases lay in between. The CDR3 reads CASRTGRYTGELFF. The CDR3 DNA reads as TGTGCCAGCAGAACAGGGCGATATACCGGGGAGCTGTTTTTT.

This clone was detected once. This chain joins TRBV5-4 and TRBJ1-4, with a tentative D call TRBD1 (5 bases). V lost 5 bases and J 6 bases, leaving 8 bases between the germline ends. This CDR3 is 12 amino acids long. The germline gives CDR1 SGHNT, CDR2 YYREEE (reference sequence). The CDR3 coding sequence is TGTGCCAGCAGTGGGGGGGATGAAAAACTGTTTTTT. Residues: CASSGGDEKLFF.

V is TRBV30 and J is TRBJ1-3, with D perhaps TRBD1 (5 bases). Germline V lookup: CDR1 GTSNPN, CDR2 SVGIG (reference sequence). V lost 1 base to trimming and J lost 4 bases, with 14 bases between them. CDR3 length: 15 amino acids. The CDR3 DNA reads TGTGCCTGGAGTGCAATGGGGGTGACGGGAAACACCATATATTTT. As protein: CAWSAMGVTGNTIYF.

The V gene is TRBV9, the J gene TRBJ1-1; D not resolved. Per the germline V gene, CDR1 is SGDLS and CDR2 is YYNGEE. The CDR3 extends over 15 amino acids. Trimming pared 1 base from V and 0 bases from J, leaving 10 bases between. The CDR3 spells CASSVNQIMNTEAFF. CDR3 bases: TGTGCCAGCAGCGTAAATCAGATTATGAACACTGAAGCTTTCTTT.

The chain employs TRBV18 and TRBJ1-1, with TRBD1 matching 7 bases. The CDR3 consists of 13 residues. V shed 5 bases, J shed 7 bases, and the junction held 7 bases outside the gene matches. Germline CDR1 reads KGHSH; CDR2 reads LQKENI. Here the CDR3 reads CASSWGQKNEAFF. Here the CDR3 DNA reads TGTGCCAGCTCATGGGGACAGAAAAATGAAGCTTTCTTT.

This clone was observed once. J is TRBJ2-1 and V is TRBV7-3; 11 bases map to TRBD2. The CDR3 runs 16 residues. Germline-derived CDR1 and CDR2 are SGHTA and FQGTGA. Germline trimming cut 5 bases from V and 8 bases from J; bases unmatched to any gene: 11. This CDR3 reads CASSAEGLAAWDEQFF. The CDR3 DNA sequence: TGTGCCAGCAGCGCAGAGGGACTAGCGGCCTGGGATGAGCAGTTCTTC.

The chain links TRBV6-6 to TRBJ2-5, with TRBD2 identical over 8 bases. Germline V CDR1 and CDR2: MNHNY, SVGAGI (reference sequence). This CDR3 region has 16 residues. The J segment lost 2 bases and the V segment lost 5 bases, leaving 10 bases of the junction unmatched. As DNA, the CDR3 is TGTGCCAGCAGTCCCCTGAATAGCGGGGAACAAGAGACCCAGTACTTC. This gives the protein CASSPLNSGEQETQYF.

V usage is TRBV2 and J usage is TRBJ2-1, with no clear D. The ends were cut back, 6 bases at V and 0 bases at J, with 12 bases in the middle. The CDR3 is made up of 15 amino acids. Per the germline V gene, CDR1 is SNHLY and CDR2 is FYNNEI. The CDR3 sequence is CASSPETSSYNEQFF. For the CDR3, the DNA is TGTGCCAGCAGCCCCGAAACGAGCTCCTACAATGAGCAGTTCTTC.

The chain carries TRBV28 and TRBJ2-5; no reliable D call. This CDR3 has 13 amino acids. Germline V gives CDR1 MDHEN, CDR2 SYDVKM. V lost 10 bases, J lost 2 bases, and 14 bases lay in between. CDR3 protein: CAITRSPQETQYF. DNA of the CDR3: TGTGCCATCACTCGGAGTCCTCAAGAGACCCAGTACTTC.

The chain uses TRBV4-2 and TRBJ1-2, with D unresolved. Germline V gene lookup returns CDR1 LGHNA and CDR2 YNFKEQ. This CDR3 region has 15 residues. Trimming took 1 base from V and 6 from J, leaving 15 bases between them. DNA for the CDR3: TGTGCCAGCAGCCAAGGGCAGGAAAGAACTCATGGCTACACCTTC. It encodes CASSQGQERTHGYTF.

The chain recombines TRBV5-5 with TRBJ1-2, with a weak D call TRBD1 (5 bases). Germline V lookup: CDR1 SGHKS, CDR2 YYEKEE (reference sequence). Deletions cut 3 bases from V and 5 bases from J, with 20 bases between. The CDR3 is 16 residues long. The CDR3 nucleotides read TGTGCCAGCAGCTCGGGGGATCGATGGGCGGGTTATGGCTACACCTTC. It encodes CASSSGDRWAGYGYTF.

The CDR3 coding sequence is TGTGCCAGCAGCTTGGGACAGGGGGCCTTGCACCACTTT. It is translated as CASSLGQGALHHF. The chain carries TRBV5-6 and TRBJ1-6, with TRBD1 identical over 10 bases. The V and J ends lost 0 bases and 18 bases, in that order; junction bases with no gene match: 6. The CDR3 totals 13 residues. The germline V gene has CDR1 SGHDT and CDR2 YYEEEE.